This T cell receptor beta chain was profiled in a study of blood T cells in healthy people across ages. Overall study results and limits: Older age coincided with a roughly linear decline in TCR beta diversity per million T cells. Any changes in expanded clonotypes were possibly confounded, as donor CMV status remained unknown. Greater diversity and more naive CD4+ cells were seen in long-lived donors than in aged donors.

Each sample yielded at least 6 micrograms of PBMC total RNA. Between the trimmed V and J ends, which lost 2 bases and 2 bases, there was a span of 11 bases. This CDR3 spans 15 amino acids. Germline V gives CDR1 SGHTA, CDR2 FQGNSA. Together with a sample-barcoded 5' primer, a J-beta primer mix was included in a second PCR lasting about 6 to 12 cycles. TCRdb reprocessed the 5' RACE reads via MiXCR and lists one record per CDR3 protein. This sample has around 990,000 distinct CDR3 sequences, with 30% to 40% found just once. As regards this clonotype: Its antigen is as yet unknown.

The sequence derives from a man aged 18 to 30 in good health. The chain is built from TRBV7-2 and TRBJ2-3; D unclear. Sequences were obtained from blood. This chain's CDR3 is CASSLNRFSTDTQYF. CDR3 coding DNA: TGTGCCAGCAGCTTAAATAGGTTTTCCACAGATACGCAGTATTTT. Drawing the rest from reference TRBV7-2 and TRBJ2-3, the complete variable domain is GAGVSQSPSNKVTEKGKDVELRCDPISGHTALYWYRQSLGQGLEFLIYFQGNSAPDKSGLPSDRFSAERTGGSVSTLTIQRTQQEDSAVYLCASSLNRFSTDTQYFGPGTRLTVL.